This T cell receptor beta chain was identified in a study of post-analysis software for immune sequencing data. Germline lookup yields CDR1 MNHEY and CDR2 SVGAGI. This CDR3 is built from 14 residues. V lost 5 bases and J 3 bases, leaving 13 bases between the germline ends. Findings and limits, study-wide: Higher frequency in patients than in controls was seen for roughly five TRBV segments, with TRBV5-6, TRBV5-1 and TRBV20-1 among them.

Comments on this clonotype: What it recognizes is unknown.

cDNA libraries of TCR beta carried unique molecular identifiers. Via MiXCR, TCRdb re-called the PCR reads, giving one row per CDR3 protein. The repertoire holds hundreds of thousands of distinct CDR3 sequences, roughly three fifths seen once, with around 11% in the top ten. Sequencing was performed on blood. The chain employs TRBV6-5 and TRBJ2-5; D may be TRBD2 (5 bases). This TCR was sampled from a girl aged 2-10 years with multiple sclerosis. CDR3 residues: CASSRQDGKETQYF. CDR3 DNA: TGTGCCAGCAGTCGACAAGACGGGAAAGAGACCCAGTACTTC.